Below are 7 T cell receptor beta chains sequenced from a single sample in a study of regulatory T cells in long-lasting Graves disease. Time point of the sample: newly diagnosed GD, antithyroid drugs for less than 3 months. TCR sequences were obtained from RNA taken from PBMCs. To make TCR beta libraries, researchers used iRepertoire HTBI primers and Arm-PCR of CDR3 regions. TCRdb fed the multiplex PCR reads into MiXCR, producing one record per CDR3 protein. The sample has a few hundred thousand distinct CDR3 sequences; more than 15% are singletons. These data were likewise used in another study, on T cells in Graves' hyperthyroidism and ophthalmopathy.

The source material was peripheral blood mononuclear cells (PBMCs), sampled at new diagnosis, from a patient treated with antithyroid drugs. These receptors were taken from a woman aged 25 to 45 with Graves disease.

This clonotype was recorded at least ten times. This chain links TRBV5-1 with TRBJ1-1; D might be TRBD1 (6 bases). Germline values: CDR1 SGHRS, CDR2 YFSETQ. There are 15 residues in the CDR3. V lost 1 base and J lost 3, with 13 bases in between. This CDR3 reads CASSLNPSGDTEAFF. The CDR3 DNA is TGCGCCAGCAGCTTGAACCCATCAGGGGACACTGAAGCTTTCTTT.

Comment on this clonotype: A single base is all that separates this from a far larger clone, so a read error is likely. The V gene is TRBV2, the J gene TRBJ2-7; D call uncertain. The germline V gene has CDR1 SNHLY and CDR2 FYNNEI. V was clipped by 4 bases and J by 7 bases, with 11 bases between them. The CDR3 has 12 residues. DNA of the CDR3: TGTGCCAGCAGTGCTATTTACAATGAGCAGTACTTC. Translation: CASSAIYNEQYF.

This clonotype was recorded at least ten times. The genes are TRBV4-1 and TRBJ1-1, with D perhaps TRBD1 (5 bases). Germline CDR1 and CDR2: MGHRA and YSYEKL. CDR3 length: 12 residues. The V and J ends lost 6 bases and 7 bases respectively, with 12 bases between them. This CDR3 is CASRQGNDEAFF. DNA of the CDR3: TGCGCCAGCAGGCAGGGAAATGATGAAGCTTTCTTT.

The CDR3: CASSLAHGGGYTF. DNA of the CDR3: TGTGCCAGCAGCTTAGCGCATGGGGGTGGCTACACCTTC. This rearrangement joins TRBV7-2 to TRBJ1-2; possibly TRBD1 for D (5 bases). CDR1 SGHTA and CDR2 FQGNSA come from the germline V gene. The CDR3 sequence is 13 residues long. Deletions cut 0 bases from V and 7 bases from J, with 9 bases between.

A single count supports this clonotype. This chain links TRBV12-3 or TRBV12-4 with TRBJ1-1; D possibly corresponds to TRBD1 (6 bases). The CDR3 runs to 12 residues. V lost 5 bases and J lost 6, with 10 bases in between. This CDR3 reads CASSHTGSEAFF. In DNA, the CDR3 is TGTGCCAGCAGTCACACAGGGTCTGAAGCTTTCTTT.

This clonotype was observed many times. The chain combines TRBV6-1 with TRBJ1-2; 9 nucleotides line up with TRBD1. The V gene's germline CDR1 is MNHNS and CDR2 SASEGT. The CDR3 length is 13 residues. V lost 7 bases, J lost 8 bases, and 8 bases stayed unmatched. The DNA of the CDR3 is TGTGCCAGCACCTTAACGGGACAGGGAGGCTACACCTTC. Protein sequence: CASTLTGQGGYTF.

This clonotype was seen repeatedly, ten times or more. The chain joins TRBV7-2 to TRBJ1-2; D may be TRBD1 (5 bases). The V gene's germline CDR1 is SGHTA and CDR2 FQGNSA. Trimming cost V 4 bases and J 4 bases, with 13 bases left between them. The CDR3 is made up of 14 amino acids. The CDR3 DNA follows: TGTGCCAGCAGCTCCGTCGGGGGGACCTATGGCTACACCTTC. It translates to CASSSVGGTYGYTF.